This T cell receptor beta chain was retrieved from a study of vaccination effects on CD4 cells after COVID-19. V was shortened by 6 bases and J by 2 bases, with 11 bases between the two germline ends. There are 14 residues in the CDR3. Germline lookup yields CDR1 SNHLY and CDR2 FYNNEI. Sequencing used immunoSEQ multiplex PCR; TCRdb keeps in-frame clones, though not all of them. The sample records roughly 32,000 clones, around 70% being singletons. Sequencing in the ViraFEST assay came after antigen-specific CD4+ T cells had been expanded with viral peptide pools, which were used to stimulate PBMC. Culture lasted under 13 days before CD4+ T cell isolation. Vaccine administered to participants consisted of two doses of either BNT162b2 or mRNA-1273. This clone has just a few counts. Its antigen is still unknown.

The chain is built from TRBV2 and TRBJ1-5; D gene unclear. The receptor comes from a human donor who received a COVID-19 vaccine. The sequenced sample was CD4+ T cells from PBMCs cultured with HCoV-229E spike peptides, obtained after COVID-19 vaccination. This CDR3 is CASRGFGGNQPQHF. CDR3 nucleotides: TGTGCCAGCAGGGGTTTTGGCGGCAATCAGCCCCAGCATTTT. Looking up the rest from reference TRBV2 and TRBJ1-5 gives the full variable domain: EPEVTQTPSHQVTQMGQEVILRCVPISNHLYFYWYRQILGQKVEFLVSFYNNEISEKSEIFDDQFSVERPDGSNFTLKIRSTKLEDSAMYFCASRGFGGNQPQHFGDGTRLSIL.